A single sample gave rise to the 5 T cell receptor beta chains below, sequenced in a study of early T cells in non-severe SARS-CoV-2 infection listed by TCRdb under 2021. The library came from 5' RACE. Sequencing was carried out with a NextSeq 500. TCRdb cleaned the public reads at Q25 with fastp, built clones with MiXCR and kept in-frame beta chains. Each entry merges the rows of one CDR3 protein and shows their most common DNA and genes. This sample comprises roughly 52,000 distinct CDR3 sequences, around 7% of them detected only once. The biggest ten clones account for roughly 5% of the sample. The sample here was whole blood, taken at baseline. These receptors all stem from an adult who was a healthcare worker with PCR-confirmed SARS-CoV-2 infection or an uninfected control (not recorded which).

This chain connects TRBV21-1 to TRBJ2-7; the D segment call TRBD1 is taken from the table without a DNA check. TRBV21-1 counts as a pseudogene. CDR3 size: 15 residues. The CDR3 bases are TGTGCCAGCAGCAAGGGGGTCCAGAGGGAGCACGAGCAGTACTTC. Translation: CASSKGVQREHEQYF.

This clonotype has at least ten counts. The chain couples TRBV7-2 to TRBJ2-7; 9 bases match TRBD2. CDR3 length equals 15 residues. Trimming cost V 3 bases and J 1 base; bases outside gene matches: 4. Germline lookup yields CDR1 SGHTA and CDR2 FQGNSA. The CDR3 sequence: CASSFLAGKSYEQYF. The DNA of the CDR3 is TGTGCCAGCAGCTTTCTAGCGGGGAAGTCCTACGAGCAGTACTTC.

The sample holds many counts of this clonotype. The gene calls are TRBV27 and TRBJ2-1; maybe TRBD2 (7 bases). V lost 5 bases to trimming and J lost 3 bases, with 14 bases between them. Germline V gene sequence: CDR1 MNHEY, CDR2 SMNVEV (reference sequence). CDR3 length: 15 residues. CDR3 sequence reads: CASSPPGGGYNEQFF. The CDR3 DNA follows: TGTGCCAGCAGTCCACCGGGGGGCGGCTACAATGAGCAGTTCTTC.

This clonotype has a count of ten or more. The rearrangement joins TRBV4-3 to TRBJ2-4, with 9 bases fitting TRBD2. The junction had 8 bases not matched to a gene; V was cut back by 4 bases and J by 4 bases. The CDR3 runs 16 residues. CDR1 is LGHNA and CDR2 is YSLEER in the germline V gene. CDR3 nucleotide sequence: TGCGCCAGCAGCCCCCGGGGCGGGGGGGTTAAAAACATTCAGTACTTC. Protein product: CASSPRGGGVKNIQYF.

This clonotype has only a few counts. This chain joins TRBV29-1 and TRBJ2-7, with 13 bases lining up with TRBD2. Germline V lookup: CDR1 SQVTM, CDR2 ANQGSEA. The V gene end was trimmed by 6 bases and the J gene end by 0 bases; junction bases not matched to a gene: 2. The length of the CDR3 is 14 residues. CDR3 in DNA: TGCAGCGTCGGGACTAGCGGGGCCTCCTACGAGCAGTACTTC. It translates to CSVGTSGASYEQYF.